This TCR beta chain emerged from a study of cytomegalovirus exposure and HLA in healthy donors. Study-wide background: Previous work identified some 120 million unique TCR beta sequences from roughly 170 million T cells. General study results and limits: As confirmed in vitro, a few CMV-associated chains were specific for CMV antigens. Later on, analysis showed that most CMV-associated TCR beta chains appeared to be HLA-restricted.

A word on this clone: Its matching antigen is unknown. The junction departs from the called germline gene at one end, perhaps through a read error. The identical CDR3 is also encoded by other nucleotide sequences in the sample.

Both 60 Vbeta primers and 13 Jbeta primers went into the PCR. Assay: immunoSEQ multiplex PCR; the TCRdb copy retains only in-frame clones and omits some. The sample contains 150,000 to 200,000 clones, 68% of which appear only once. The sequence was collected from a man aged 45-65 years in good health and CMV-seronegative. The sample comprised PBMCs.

CDR3 nucleotides: TGCGCTAGCAGCGGGACAGGGCGTTTGGACGAGCAGTACTTC. The encoded protein is CASSGTGRLDEQYF. The rearrangement uses TRBV5-1 and TRBJ2-7; 9 bases match TRBD1. Germline V CDR1 and CDR2: SGHRS, YFSETQ. This CDR3 spans 14 amino acids.